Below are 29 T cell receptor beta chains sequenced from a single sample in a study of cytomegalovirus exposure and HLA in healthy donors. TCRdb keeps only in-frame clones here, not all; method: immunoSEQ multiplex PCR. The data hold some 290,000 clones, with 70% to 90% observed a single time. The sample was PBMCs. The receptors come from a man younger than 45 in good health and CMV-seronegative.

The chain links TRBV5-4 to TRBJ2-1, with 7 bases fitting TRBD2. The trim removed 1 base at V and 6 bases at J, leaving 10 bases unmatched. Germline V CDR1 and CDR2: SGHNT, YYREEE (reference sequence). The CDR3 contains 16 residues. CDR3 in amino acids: CASSLPAGGGFNEQFF. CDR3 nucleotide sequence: TGTGCCAGCAGCTTGCCAGCGGGCGGGGGTTTCAATGAGCAGTTCTTC.

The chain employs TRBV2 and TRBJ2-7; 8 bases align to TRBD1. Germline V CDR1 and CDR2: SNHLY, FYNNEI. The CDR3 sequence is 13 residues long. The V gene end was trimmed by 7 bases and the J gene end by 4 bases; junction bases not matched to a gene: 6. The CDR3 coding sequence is TGTGCCAGCACCGGACAGGGCCGGTACGAGCAGTACTTC. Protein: CASTGQGRYEQYF.

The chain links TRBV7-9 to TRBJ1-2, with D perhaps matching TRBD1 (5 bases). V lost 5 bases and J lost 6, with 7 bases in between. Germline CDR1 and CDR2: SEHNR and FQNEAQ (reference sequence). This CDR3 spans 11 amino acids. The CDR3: CASSPGNGYTF. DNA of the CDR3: TGTGCCAGCAGCCCAGGGAATGGCTACACCTTC.

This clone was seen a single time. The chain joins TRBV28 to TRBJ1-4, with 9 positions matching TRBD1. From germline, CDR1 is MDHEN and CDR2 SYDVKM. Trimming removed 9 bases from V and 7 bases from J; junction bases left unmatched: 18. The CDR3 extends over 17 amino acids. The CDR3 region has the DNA TGTGCCAGTCAAAGAGGGACAGGGTTCCCTAGTGGTGAAAAACTGTTTTTT. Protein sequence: CASQRGTGFPSGEKLFF. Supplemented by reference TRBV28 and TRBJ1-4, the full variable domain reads DVKVTQSSRYLVKRTGEKVFLECVQDMDHENMFWYRQDPGLGLRLIYFSYDVKMKEKGDIPEGYSVSREKKERFSLILESASTNQTSMYLCASQRGTGFPSGEKLFFGSGTQLSVL.

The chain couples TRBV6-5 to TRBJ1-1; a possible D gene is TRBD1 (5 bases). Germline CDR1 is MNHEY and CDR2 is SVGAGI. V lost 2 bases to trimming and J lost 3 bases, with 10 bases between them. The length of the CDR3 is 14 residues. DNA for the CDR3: TGTGCCAGCAGTTACAGGGGAAGGGACACTGAAGCTTTCTTT. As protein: CASSYRGRDTEAFF.

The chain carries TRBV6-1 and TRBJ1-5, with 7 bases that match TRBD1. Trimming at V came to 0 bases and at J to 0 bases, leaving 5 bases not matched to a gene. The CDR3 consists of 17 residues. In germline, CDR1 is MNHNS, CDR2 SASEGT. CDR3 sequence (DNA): TGTGCCAGCAGTGAAGCGGCGGGACAGTATAGCAATCAGCCCCAGCATTTT. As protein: CASSEAAGQYSNQPQHF.

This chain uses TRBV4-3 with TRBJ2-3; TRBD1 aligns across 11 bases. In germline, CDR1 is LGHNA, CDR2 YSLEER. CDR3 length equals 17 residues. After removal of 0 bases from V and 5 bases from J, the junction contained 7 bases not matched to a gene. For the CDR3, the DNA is TGCGCCAGCAGCCAAGATTTTGGGACAGGGGGGTTAGATACGCAGTATTTT. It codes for CASSQDFGTGGLDTQYF.

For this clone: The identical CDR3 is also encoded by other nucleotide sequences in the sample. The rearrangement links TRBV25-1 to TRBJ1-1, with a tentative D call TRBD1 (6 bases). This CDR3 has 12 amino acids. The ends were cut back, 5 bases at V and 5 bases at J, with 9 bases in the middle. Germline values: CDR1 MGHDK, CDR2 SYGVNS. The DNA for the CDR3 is TGTGCCAGCAGTCCAGGGGTGACTGAAGCTTTCTTT. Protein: CASSPGVTEAFF. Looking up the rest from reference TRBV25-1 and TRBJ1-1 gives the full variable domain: EADIYQTPRYLVIGTGKKITLECSQTMGHDKMYWYQQDPGMELHLIHYSYGVNSTEKGDLSSESTVSRIRTEHFPLTLESARPSHTSQYLCASSPGVTEAFFGQGTRLTVV.

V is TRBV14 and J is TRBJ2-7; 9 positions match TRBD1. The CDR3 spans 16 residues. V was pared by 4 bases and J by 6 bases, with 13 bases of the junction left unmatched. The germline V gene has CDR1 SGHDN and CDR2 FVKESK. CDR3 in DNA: TGTGCCAGCAGCCGAGCCTCACAGGGGGCGCGGGGCGAGCAGTACTTC. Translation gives CASSRASQGARGEQYF.

CDR3: CASSYGRGKAETQYF. The DNA for the CDR3 is TGTGCCAGCAGTTACGGGCGGGGGAAAGCAGAGACCCAGTACTTC. The chain employs TRBV6-5 and TRBJ2-5, with 7 positions matching TRBD2. J gave up 4 bases and V 2 bases, and 7 bases lay outside the gene matches. The CDR3 spans 15 residues. The germline V gene encodes CDR1 MNHEY and CDR2 SVGAGI.

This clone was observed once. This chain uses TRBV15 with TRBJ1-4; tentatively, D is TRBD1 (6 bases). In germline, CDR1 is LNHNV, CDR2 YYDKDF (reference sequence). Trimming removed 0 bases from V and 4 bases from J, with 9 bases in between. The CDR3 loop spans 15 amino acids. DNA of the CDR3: TGTGCCACCAGCAGAGAAACAGGGATTAATGAAAAACTGTTTTTT. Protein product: CATSRETGINEKLFF. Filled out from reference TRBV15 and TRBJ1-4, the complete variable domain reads DAMVIQNPRYQVTQFGKPVTLSCSQTLNHNVMYWYQQKSSQAPKLLFHYYDKDFNNEADTPDNFQSRRPNTSFCFLDIRSPGLGDTAMYLCATSRETGINEKLFFGSGTQLSVL.

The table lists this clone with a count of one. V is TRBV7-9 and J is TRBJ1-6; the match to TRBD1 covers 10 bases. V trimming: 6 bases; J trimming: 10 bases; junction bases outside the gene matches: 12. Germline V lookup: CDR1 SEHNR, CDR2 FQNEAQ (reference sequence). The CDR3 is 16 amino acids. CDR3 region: CASSSLFVGQGSPLHF. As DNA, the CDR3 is TGTGCCAGCAGTTCACTTTTTGTGGGACAGGGGTCACCCCTCCACTTT.

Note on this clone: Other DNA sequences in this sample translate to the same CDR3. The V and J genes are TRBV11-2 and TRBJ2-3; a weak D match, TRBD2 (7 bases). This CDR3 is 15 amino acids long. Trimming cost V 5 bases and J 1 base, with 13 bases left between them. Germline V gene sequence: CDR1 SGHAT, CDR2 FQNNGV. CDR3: CASSLRGGGTDTQYF. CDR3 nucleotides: TGTGCCAGCAGCCTCCGAGGGGGGGGCACAGATACGCAGTATTTT.

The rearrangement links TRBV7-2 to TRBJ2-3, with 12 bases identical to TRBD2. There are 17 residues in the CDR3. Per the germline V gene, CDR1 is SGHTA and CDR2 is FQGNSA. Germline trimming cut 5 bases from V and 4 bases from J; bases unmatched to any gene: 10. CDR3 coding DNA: TGTGCCAGCAGCGGCAGGCGGCTAGCGGGGGGGCCAGATACGCAGTATTTT. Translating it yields CASSGRRLAGGPDTQYF.

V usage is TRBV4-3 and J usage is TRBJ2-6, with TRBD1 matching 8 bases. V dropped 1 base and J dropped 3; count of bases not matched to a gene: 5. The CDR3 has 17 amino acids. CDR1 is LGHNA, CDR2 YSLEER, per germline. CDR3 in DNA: TGCGCCAGCAGCCAAGCTCAGGGGGCGAGTGGGGCCAACGTCCTGACTTTC. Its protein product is CASSQAQGASGANVLTF.

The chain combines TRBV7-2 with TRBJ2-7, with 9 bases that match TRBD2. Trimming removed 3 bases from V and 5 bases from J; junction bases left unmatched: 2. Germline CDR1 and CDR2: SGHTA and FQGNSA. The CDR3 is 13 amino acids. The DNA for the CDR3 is TGTGCCAGCAGCTTCCAGCGGGGGGACGAGCAGTACTTC. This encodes CASSFQRGDEQYF.

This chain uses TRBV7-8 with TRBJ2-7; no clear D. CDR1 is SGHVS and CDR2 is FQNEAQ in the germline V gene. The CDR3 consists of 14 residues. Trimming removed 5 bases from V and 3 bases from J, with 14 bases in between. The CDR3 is CASSPTGQNYEQYF. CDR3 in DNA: TGTGCCAGCAGCCCGACGGGTCAGAACTACGAGCAGTACTTC.

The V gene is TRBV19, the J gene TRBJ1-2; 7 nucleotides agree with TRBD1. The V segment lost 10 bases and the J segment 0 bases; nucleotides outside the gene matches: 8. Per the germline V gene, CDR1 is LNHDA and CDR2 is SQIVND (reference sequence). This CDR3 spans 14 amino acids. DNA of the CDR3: TGTGCCACTAGACAGGGATCCTCTAACTATGGCTACACCTTC. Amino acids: CATRQGSSNYGYTF.

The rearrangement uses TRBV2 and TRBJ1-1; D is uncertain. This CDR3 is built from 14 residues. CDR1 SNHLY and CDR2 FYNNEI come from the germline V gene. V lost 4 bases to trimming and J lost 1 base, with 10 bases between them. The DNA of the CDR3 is TGTGCCAGCAGTGGAGGTCAGCCGAACACTGAAGCTTTCTTT. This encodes CASSGGQPNTEAFF.

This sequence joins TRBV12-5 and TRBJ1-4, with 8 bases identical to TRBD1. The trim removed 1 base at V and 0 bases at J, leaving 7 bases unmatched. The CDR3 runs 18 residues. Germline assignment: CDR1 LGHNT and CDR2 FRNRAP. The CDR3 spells CASGLARQGTSTNEKLFF. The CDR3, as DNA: TGTGCTAGTGGTTTGGCCCGACAGGGGACATCAACTAATGAAAAACTGTTTTTT.

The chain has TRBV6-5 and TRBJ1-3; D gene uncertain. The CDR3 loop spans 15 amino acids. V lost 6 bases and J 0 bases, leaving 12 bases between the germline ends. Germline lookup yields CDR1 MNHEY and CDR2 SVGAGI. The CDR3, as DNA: TGTGCCAGCAGCCCCGGACTGAGCTCTGGAAACACCATATATTTT. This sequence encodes CASSPGLSSGNTIYF.

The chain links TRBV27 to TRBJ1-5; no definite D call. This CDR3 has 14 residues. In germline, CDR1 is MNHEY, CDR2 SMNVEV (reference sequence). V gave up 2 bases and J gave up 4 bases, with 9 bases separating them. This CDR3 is CASSLGLRNQPQHF. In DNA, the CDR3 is TGTGCCAGCAGTTTAGGTTTGAGAAATCAGCCCCAGCATTTT.

This chain's CDR3 is CSGQGRTEAFF. The CDR3 DNA is TGCAGCGGACAGGGACGCACTGAAGCTTTCTTT. The rearrangement joins TRBV20-1 to TRBJ1-1, with 8 positions matching TRBD1. CDR1 is DFQATT and CDR2 is SNEGSKA in the germline V gene (reference sequence). The CDR3 has 11 amino acids.

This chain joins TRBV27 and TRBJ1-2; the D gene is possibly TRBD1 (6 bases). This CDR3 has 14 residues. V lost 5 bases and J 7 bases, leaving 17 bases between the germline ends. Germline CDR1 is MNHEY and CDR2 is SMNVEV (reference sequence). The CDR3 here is CASSPAGTRGGYTF. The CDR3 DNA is TGTGCCAGCAGTCCCGCCGGGACCAGGGGTGGCTACACCTTC.

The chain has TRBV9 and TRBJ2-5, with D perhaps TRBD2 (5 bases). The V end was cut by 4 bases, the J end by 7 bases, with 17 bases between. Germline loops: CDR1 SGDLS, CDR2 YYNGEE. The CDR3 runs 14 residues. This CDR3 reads CASSPHWEYLTQYF. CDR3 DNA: TGTGCCAGCAGCCCGCATTGGGAGTATCTGACCCAGTACTTC.

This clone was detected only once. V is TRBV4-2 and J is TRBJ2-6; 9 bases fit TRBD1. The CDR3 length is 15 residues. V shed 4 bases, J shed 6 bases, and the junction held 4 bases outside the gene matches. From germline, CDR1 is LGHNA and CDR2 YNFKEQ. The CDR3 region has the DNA TGTGCCAGCAGCCTAGGGACAGGGACGGCCAACGTCCTGACTTTC. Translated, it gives CASSLGTGTANVLTF.

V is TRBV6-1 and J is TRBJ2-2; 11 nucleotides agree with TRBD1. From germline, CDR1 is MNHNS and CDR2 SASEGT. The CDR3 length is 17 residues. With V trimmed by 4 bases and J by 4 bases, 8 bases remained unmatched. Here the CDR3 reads CASSAMDRGRGTGELFF. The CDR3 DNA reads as TGTGCCAGCAGTGCCATGGACAGGGGGCGCGGCACCGGGGAGCTGTTTTTT.

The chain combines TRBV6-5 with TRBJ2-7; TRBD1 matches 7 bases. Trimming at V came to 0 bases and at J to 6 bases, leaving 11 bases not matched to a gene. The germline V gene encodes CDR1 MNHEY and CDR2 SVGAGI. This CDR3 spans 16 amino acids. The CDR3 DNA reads TGTGCCAGCAGTTACTCGATCGTGAGACAGGGCTCCGAGCAGTACTTC. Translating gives CASSYSIVRQGSEQYF.

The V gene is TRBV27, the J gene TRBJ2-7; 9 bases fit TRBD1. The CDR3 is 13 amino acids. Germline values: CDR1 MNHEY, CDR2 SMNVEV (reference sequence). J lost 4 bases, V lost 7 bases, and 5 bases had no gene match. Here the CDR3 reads CASIWTGDYEQYF. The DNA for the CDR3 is TGTGCCAGCATTTGGACAGGGGATTACGAGCAGTACTTC.